This T cell receptor beta chain was captured in a study of control samples from healthy donors and cancer patients. Some clones are missing from TCRdb's copy, which holds only in-frame ones; the method was immunoSEQ multiplex PCR. In the table there are about 170,000 clones, roughly nine tenths of which are singletons. Trimming removed 0 bases from V and 0 bases from J, with 8 bases in between. This CDR3 has 15 residues. CDR1 SGHRS and CDR2 YFSETQ come from the germline V gene. The sequence derives from a young woman in good health. This chain uses TRBV5-1 with TRBJ2-3; the D is unclear. What was sequenced was blood. This chain's CDR3 is CASSLVGSSTDTQYF. Written as DNA, the CDR3 is TGCGCCAGCAGCTTGGTGGGTAGTAGCACAGATACGCAGTATTTT.